The next 15 T cell receptor beta chains were all read from a single sample in a study of blood T cell repertoires in COVID-19. Sequencing was performed with immunoSEQ multiplex PCR; in TCRdb, only in-frame clones are kept and a portion is missing. The sample has over 70,000 clones; about nine tenths are singletons. Source material: peripheral blood. These receptors were obtained from a man aged 18 to 35 with COVID-19, enrolled during active disease.

The chain is built from TRBV6-1 and TRBJ1-2, with TRBD1 matching over 8 bases. Trimming removed 3 bases from V and 4 bases from J; junction bases left unmatched: 7. The germline gives CDR1 MNHNS, CDR2 SASEGT. This CDR3 has 15 residues. The chain's CDR3 is CASSDGTGGFYGYTF. The CDR3, as DNA: TGTGCCAGCAGTGATGGGACAGGAGGGTTCTATGGCTACACCTTC.

V usage is TRBV19 and J usage is TRBJ1-1; D gene ambiguous. CDR1 LNHDA and CDR2 SQIVND come from the germline V gene (reference sequence). This CDR3 is 13 amino acids long. V dropped 10 bases and J dropped 1 base, with 13 bases sitting between them. The CDR3 DNA sequence: TGTGCCACCGCGGAAGGCAGGAACACTGAAGCTTTCTTT. This encodes CATAEGRNTEAFF. The full variable domain, with the rest looked up from reference TRBV19 and TRBJ1-1, is DGGITQSPKYLFRKEGQNVTLSCEQNLNHDAMYWYRQDPGQGLRLIYYSQIVNDFQKGDIAEGYSVSREKKESFPLTVTSAQKNPTAFYLCATAEGRNTEAFFGQGTRLTVV.

The chain employs TRBV28 and TRBJ2-7; D perhaps matches TRBD1 (5 bases). Trimming took off 4 bases at V and 2 bases at J, with 15 bases between the two ends. The CDR3 is 15 amino acids. CDR1 and CDR2 (germline): MDHEN, SYDVKM. The CDR3 protein is CASSSPLGVPYEQYF. DNA for the CDR3: TGTGCCAGCAGTTCCCCCTTAGGGGTCCCCTACGAGCAGTACTTC.

This clone occurred once. The chain couples TRBV21-1 to TRBJ2-7; no DNA check was done on the table's D call, TRBD2. TRBV21-1 is a documented pseudogene. The CDR3 has 13 residues. CDR3 nucleotides: TGTGCCAGCAGCACCTACCCTTTCTACGAGCAGTACTTC. The encoded protein is CASSTYPFYEQYF.

This clone was seen more than once but under ten times. The V and J genes are TRBV2 and TRBJ1-5; D might be TRBD1 (6 bases). Germline V CDR1 and CDR2: SNHLY, FYNNEI. This CDR3 is built from 16 residues. The V gene lost 2 bases and the J gene lost 7 bases, with 18 bases spanning the gap. In DNA form, the CDR3 reads TGTGCCAGCAGTGAACCCTACTTACAGGGAGAACAGCCCCAGCATTTT. This translates into CASSEPYLQGEQPQHF.

This sequence joins TRBV18 and TRBJ1-5; a possible D gene is TRBD1 (5 bases). Germline values: CDR1 KGHSH, CDR2 LQKENI. The length of the CDR3 is 14 residues. V dropped 3 bases and J dropped 5 bases, with 11 bases sitting between them. CDR3 nucleotides: TGTGCCAGCTCACCTGGGGGGGAGGATCAGCCCCAGCATTTT. Protein product: CASSPGGEDQPQHF.

This chain uses TRBV6-2 or TRBV6-3 with TRBJ2-1; 7 bases align to TRBD2. Trimming at V came to 5 bases and at J to 7 bases, leaving 8 bases not matched to a gene. The length of the CDR3 is 14 residues. Per germline, CDR1 MNHEY and CDR2 SVGEGT. The CDR3 loop is CASSGLAASNEQFF. The DNA for the CDR3 is TGTGCCAGCAGTGGGCTAGCGGCCTCGAATGAGCAGTTCTTC.

The rearrangement joins TRBV7-8 to TRBJ1-2; the match to TRBD1 covers 9 bases. The length of the CDR3 is 16 residues. The ends lost 5 bases at V and 8 bases at J; junction bases unmatched: 15. CDR1 and CDR2 (germline): SGHVS, FQNEAQ. Here the CDR3 reads CASSHRTGDRKEGYTF. As DNA, the CDR3 is TGTGCCAGCAGCCATAGGACAGGGGACCGAAAAGAGGGCTACACCTTC.

The V gene is TRBV28, the J gene TRBJ2-7; 9 bases map to TRBD1. Germline loops: CDR1 MDHEN, CDR2 SYDVKM. CDR3 size: 16 residues. The junction had 13 bases not matched to a gene; V was cut back by 5 bases and J by 5 bases. In nucleotides, the CDR3 is TGTGCCAGCAGTAAACCCGGGACAGGGATTATGAACGAGCAGTACTTC. This sequence encodes CASSKPGTGIMNEQYF.

The chain employs TRBV28 and TRBJ2-7; D gene ambiguous. The CDR3 sequence is 14 residues long. Trimming took off 4 bases at V and 3 bases at J, with 13 bases between the two ends. Germline assignment: CDR1 MDHEN and CDR2 SYDVKM. The CDR3 nucleotides are TGTGCCAGCAGTTCCCGTGGAGTCTACTACGAGCAGTACTTC. Translating it yields CASSSRGVYYEQYF.

This clone came up a few times. The chain couples TRBV19 to TRBJ1-5; D remains ambiguous. Germline CDR1 is LNHDA and CDR2 is SQIVND (reference sequence). There are 16 residues in the CDR3. The ends were cut back, 3 bases at V and 4 bases at J, with 16 bases in the middle. For the CDR3, the DNA is TGTGCCAGTAGTATGTGGGGAGCCAGTCTTAATCAGCCCCAGCATTTT. Protein sequence: CASSMWGASLNQPQHF.

A few counts support this clone. This sequence joins TRBV3-1 (or the pseudogene TRBV3-2) and TRBJ1-1; maybe TRBD1 (5 bases). Trimming stripped 4 bases from V and 4 bases from J, with 16 bases between. Germline CDR1 LGHDT, CDR2 YNNKEL (reference sequence). The CDR3 has 15 amino acids. In DNA form, the CDR3 reads TGTGCCAGCAGCCCCCCGTGGGGCTTCTCCACTGAAGCTTTCTTT. Translating it yields CASSPPWGFSTEAFF.

The chain uses TRBV10-3 and TRBJ1-4; TRBD1 agrees at 10 bases. V was clipped by 0 bases and J by 4 bases; unmatched bases: 5. Germline CDR1 ENHRY, CDR2 SYGVKD. CDR3 length equals 17 residues. The CDR3 reads CAISESTGGRGNEKLFF. In DNA, the CDR3 is TGTGCCATCAGTGAGTCGACAGGGGGCCGCGGTAATGAAAAACTGTTTTTT.

The gene calls are TRBV5-1 and TRBJ2-3; 7 bases agree with TRBD1. Looked up from germline, CDR1 is SGHRS and CDR2 is YFSETQ. This CDR3 is 16 amino acids long. With 4 bases clipped from V and 1 base from J, the junction kept 9 bases outside the gene matches. CDR3 residues: CASSRIRGSGTDTQYF. The CDR3 nucleotides are TGCGCCAGCAGCCGAATCAGGGGGTCGGGCACAGATACGCAGTATTTT.

The gene calls are TRBV11-2 and TRBJ2-7; D is perhaps TRBD1 (6 bases). Trimming removed 1 base from V and 3 bases from J, with 13 bases in between. The CDR3 contains 15 residues. Germline CDR1 reads SGHAT; CDR2 reads FQNNGV. The CDR3 DNA reads as TGTGCCAGCAGCTTAGTGGGAACAGGGCGCTACGAGCAGTACTTC. It encodes CASSLVGTGRYEQYF.